The T cell receptor beta chain described here comes from a study of blood T cell repertoires in COVID-19. Study-level information: Both acute and convalescent COVID-19 samples were obtained from the United States, Italy and Spain. The cDNA or gDNA used as material had been derived from T cells, B-cell-depleted T cells, or PBMCs.

Authors' methods: Amplification with reference gene primers provided the estimates of nucleated cell counts. TCRdb keeps only in-frame clones here, not all; method: immunoSEQ multiplex PCR. The V and J calls and clone size come from that table; D and trimming were worked out from the DNA. The data show about 220,000 clones, with around 84% seen just once and 4.5% to 6% held by the top ten. This sequence was found in a woman aged 55-70 years who had recovered from COVID-19. The sequencing input was peripheral blood.

The CDR3 DNA sequence: TGTGCCAGCAGCTTAGGCCGACTAGACAGGGGGCGAGAGACCCAGTACTTC. Protein: CASSLGRLDRGRETQYF. This rearrangement joins TRBV7-3 to TRBJ2-5, with TRBD1 matching 10 bases. Germline CDR1 reads SGHTA; CDR2 reads FQGTGA. V lost 2 bases and J lost 4; bases outside the gene matches: 10. The CDR3 has 17 amino acids.